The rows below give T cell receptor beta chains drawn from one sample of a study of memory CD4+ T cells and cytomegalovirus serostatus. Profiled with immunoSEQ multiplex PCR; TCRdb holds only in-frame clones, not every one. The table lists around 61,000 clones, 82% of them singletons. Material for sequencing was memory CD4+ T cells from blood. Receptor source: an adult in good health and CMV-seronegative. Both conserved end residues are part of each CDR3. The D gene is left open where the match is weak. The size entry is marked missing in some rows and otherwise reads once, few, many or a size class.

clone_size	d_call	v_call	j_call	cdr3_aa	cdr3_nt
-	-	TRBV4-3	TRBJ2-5	CASSQGQNGETQYF	TGCGCCAGCAGCCAAGGGCAGAATGGCGAGACCCAGTACTTC
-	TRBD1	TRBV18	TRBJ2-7	CASSAGQGGYEQYF	TGTGCCAGCTCAGCCGGACAGGGGGGCTACGAGCAGTACTTC
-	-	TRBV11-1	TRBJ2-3	CASSLGDTQYF	TGTGCCAGCAGCTTGGGCGATACGCAGTATTTT
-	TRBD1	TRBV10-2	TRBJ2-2	CASSEMIGQGGTGELFF	TGCGCCAGCAGTGAGATGATAGGACAGGGGGGGACCGGGGAGCTGTTTTTT
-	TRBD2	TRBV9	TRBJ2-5	CASSVRGGWETQYF	TGTGCCAGCTCCGTACGGGGGGGTTGGGAGACCCAGTACTTC
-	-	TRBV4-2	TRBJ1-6	CASSQDLDGRSPLHF	TGTGCCAGCAGCCAAGATCTTGATGGTCGTTCACCCCTCCACTTT
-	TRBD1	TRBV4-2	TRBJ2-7	CASSQGQGAMGEQYF	TGTGCCAGCAGCCAGGGACAGGGGGCGATGGGGGAGCAGTACTTC
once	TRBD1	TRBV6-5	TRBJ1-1	CASSSPTLQGERGAFF	TGTGCCAGCAGTTCCCCAACCCTCCAGGGGGAGAGGGGAGCTTTCTTT
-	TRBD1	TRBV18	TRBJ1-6	CASSPPDRGINSPLHF	TGTGCCAGCTCACCCCCGGACAGGGGGATTAATTCACCCCTCCACTTT
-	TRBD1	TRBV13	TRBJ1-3	CASSLPHDRAYRGNTIYF	TGTGCCAGCAGCTTACCGCATGACAGGGCGTATCGAGGAAACACCATATATTTT
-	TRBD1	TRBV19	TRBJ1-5	CASSPPGQAYQPQHF	TGTGCCAGTAGTCCCCCGGGACAGGCGTATCAGCCCCAGCATTTT
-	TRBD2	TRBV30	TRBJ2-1	CAWSGGAGTINEQFF	TGTGCCTGGAGTGGGGGAGCGGGAACAATCAATGAGCAGTTCTTC
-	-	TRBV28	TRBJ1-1	CASNSYGWNTEAFF	TGTGCCAGCAATTCCTACGGGTGGAACACTGAAGCTTTCTTT